A single sample gave rise to the 27 T cell receptor beta chains below, sequenced in a study of cytotoxic CD8 clonotypes in ibrutinib-treated CLL. The method was immunoSEQ multiplex PCR; TCRdb's version includes in-frame clones alone and lacks a portion of them. Among around 250,000 clones listed, roughly 70% were seen once. The sample in question was PBMCs, obtained after 24 months of ibrutinib treatment. These receptors originate from a human donor with chronic lymphocytic leukemia.

The chain is built from TRBV28 and TRBJ1-2; D might be TRBD1 (5 bases). This CDR3 is built from 14 residues. V was pared by 3 bases and J by 6 bases, with 14 bases between. Germline lookup yields CDR1 MDHEN and CDR2 SYDVKM. CDR3 in DNA: TGTGCCAGCAGTTTTACCGGGACGGGAAATGGCTACACCTTC. The encoded protein is CASSFTGTGNGYTF.

The genes are TRBV5-4 and TRBJ2-5, with D perhaps matching TRBD1 or TRBD2 (6 bases each). The CDR3 spans 15 residues. Trimming left V 2 bases short and J 2 bases short, with 13 bases between. Germline V lookup: CDR1 SGHNT, CDR2 YYREEE (reference sequence). CDR3 amino acids: CASSFGRGGQETQYF. In nucleotides, the CDR3 is TGTGCCAGCAGCTTTGGGAGAGGGGGGCAAGAGACCCAGTACTTC.

The gene calls are TRBV9 and TRBJ2-7; a weak D match, TRBD1 (6 bases). V was trimmed by 3 bases and J by 3 bases, leaving 16 bases between them. The germline V gene encodes CDR1 SGDLS and CDR2 YYNGEE. This CDR3 spans 15 amino acids. CDR3 bases: TGTGCCAGCAGCGGTAATACAGGGTTCAACTACGAGCAGTACTTC. Residues: CASSGNTGFNYEQYF.

The chain combines TRBV28 with TRBJ2-7, with TRBD2 matching 12 bases. Germline lookup yields CDR1 MDHEN and CDR2 SYDVKM. The CDR3 runs to 17 residues. Germline trimming cut 4 bases from V and 5 bases from J; bases unmatched to any gene: 12. The CDR3 protein is CASSYPGGLAGKDEQYF. The CDR3 nucleotides read TGTGCCAGCAGTTACCCTGGGGGACTAGCGGGTAAGGACGAGCAGTACTTC. Complete variable domain (other parts from reference TRBV28 and TRBJ2-7): DVKVTQSSRYLVKRTGEKVFLECVQDMDHENMFWYRQDPGLGLRLIYFSYDVKMKEKGDIPEGYSVSREKKERFSLILESASTNQTSMYLCASSYPGGLAGKDEQYFGPGTRLTVT.

In this sample, this clone turned up a few times. The rearrangement joins TRBV28 to TRBJ2-3; D is unresolved. CDR3 length: 15 residues. The V gene's germline CDR1 is MDHEN and CDR2 SYDVKM. V lost 5 bases and J lost 0, with 12 bases in between. The CDR3 bases are TGTGCCAGCAGTACCCGAGACCCGAGCACAGATACGCAGTATTTT. Translation gives CASSTRDPSTDTQYF.

J is TRBJ1-2 and V is TRBV27; D remains ambiguous. Trimming cost V 2 bases and J 5 bases, with 9 bases left between them. This CDR3 comprises 13 residues. CDR1 and CDR2 (germline): MNHEY, SMNVEV (reference sequence). CDR3 sequence reads: CASSLTGRYGYTF. The DNA for the CDR3 is TGTGCCAGCAGTTTAACTGGGAGGTATGGCTACACCTTC.

V usage is TRBV15 and J usage is TRBJ1-4, with TRBD1 as a possible D gene (5 bases). The CDR3 runs 15 residues. The V end lost 5 bases, the J end lost 5 bases, and 15 bases lay between the germline ends. Germline V gene data show CDR1 as LNHNV and CDR2 as YYDKDF (reference sequence). The CDR3 DNA reads as TGTGCCACCAGCTTCCGGGACCGTAAAAATGAAAAACTGTTTTTT. Amino acid sequence: CATSFRDRKNEKLFF.

There are a few counts of this clone. The rearrangement joins TRBV11-1 to TRBJ2-2; weak D call: TRBD2 (5 bases). This CDR3 region has 16 residues. Germline V gene lookup returns CDR1 SGHAT and CDR2 FQDESV (reference sequence). Trimming removed 5 bases from V and 3 bases from J, with 16 bases in between. CDR3 sequence (DNA): TGTGCCAGCAGCGGAGGAGTTAGATCCGACACCGGGGAGCTGTTTTTT. Translated, it gives CASSGGVRSDTGELFF.

In the case of this clone: The junction shows a germline mismatch at one end, possibly a read error. The genes are TRBV7-7 and TRBJ2-3; 12 nucleotides line up with TRBD2. CDR3 size: 17 residues. Germline V CDR1 and CDR2: SSHAT, FNYEAQ (reference sequence). CDR3 bases: TGTGCTAGCAGCCGTACGGCGGGGCTAGCGGGGGGGGATACGCAGTATTTT. Its translation is CASSRTAGLAGGDTQYF.

The chain combines TRBV27 with TRBJ2-3; possibly TRBD2 for D (6 bases). CDR1 and CDR2 (germline): MNHEY, SMNVEV (reference sequence). V lost 5 bases, J lost 5 bases, and 14 bases lay in between. The CDR3 totals 14 residues. Here the CDR3 reads CASSRWAGGDTQYF. In DNA form, the CDR3 reads TGTGCCAGCAGTAGATGGGCCGGGGGAGATACGCAGTATTTT.

The rearrangement joins TRBV7-2 to TRBJ2-3, with D perhaps TRBD1 (6 bases). With 3 bases removed from V and 14 bases from J, the gap between germline ends came to 18 bases. CDR1 is SGHTA and CDR2 is FQGNSA in the germline V gene. The length of the CDR3 is 13 residues. This CDR3 reads CASSLEPGTSWYF. CDR3 coding DNA: TGTGCCAGCAGCTTGGAACCCGGGACATCTTGGTATTTT.

This chain connects TRBV2 to TRBJ2-7; D uncertain. The CDR3 is 12 amino acids. V was shortened by 6 bases and J by 1 base, with 7 bases between the two germline ends. The germline CDR1 and CDR2 sequences are SNHLY and FYNNEI. CDR3 in amino acids: CASRTESYEQYF. CDR3 in DNA: TGTGCCAGCAGGACGGAGTCCTACGAGCAGTACTTC. Filled out from reference TRBV2 and TRBJ2-7, the complete variable domain reads EPEVTQTPSHQVTQMGQEVILRCVPISNHLYFYWYRQILGQKVEFLVSFYNNEISEKSEIFDDQFSVERPDGSNFTLKIRSTKLEDSAMYFCASRTESYEQYFGPGTRLTVT.

This clone turned up a few times. One end of the junction is discordant with germline, which a read error may explain. The chain couples TRBV7-9 to TRBJ2-3, with TRBD2 identical over 7 bases. CDR3 size: 12 residues. The germline V gene has CDR1 SEHNR and CDR2 FQNEAQ (reference sequence). The chain's CDR3 is CASSGSGTTPYF. Here the CDR3 DNA reads TGTGCCAGCAGCGGCTCCGGGACTACGCCGTATTTT.

The CDR3 sequence is CASGTGSGYNEQFF. The CDR3 nucleotides are TGTGCCAGCGGAACCGGTAGCGGCTACAATGAGCAGTTCTTC. The chain is built from TRBV28 and TRBJ2-1, with D possibly TRBD2 on 6 matching bases. V was trimmed by 8 bases and J by 3 bases, leaving 14 bases between them. This CDR3 comprises 14 residues. Germline assignment: CDR1 MDHEN and CDR2 SYDVKM.

The genes are TRBV4-2 and TRBJ2-4; D perhaps matches TRBD2 (7 bases). The CDR3 is made up of 16 amino acids. Trimming removed 0 bases at V and 0 bases at J, with 9 bases between. Germline CDR1 is LGHNA and CDR2 is YNFKEQ. The CDR3 DNA reads TGTGCCAGCAGCCAAGAGGGGGGGGCAGCCAAAAACATTCAGTACTTC. Translated: CASSQEGGAAKNIQYF.

This clone was observed a single time. The gene calls are TRBV27 and TRBJ2-1, with D perhaps TRBD1 or TRBD2 (5 bases each). Trimming removed 6 bases at V and 7 bases at J, with 10 bases between. The CDR3 has 12 residues. Germline CDR1 MNHEY, CDR2 SMNVEV (reference sequence). The CDR3 is CASRTRGNEQFF. CDR3 sequence (DNA): TGTGCCAGCAGAACTAGGGGTAATGAGCAGTTCTTC.

This rearrangement joins TRBV6-5 to TRBJ2-7; 9 positions match TRBD1. The CDR3 covers 15 residues. The V and J ends lost 6 bases and 2 bases, in that order; junction bases with no gene match: 8. The germline V gene encodes CDR1 MNHEY and CDR2 SVGAGI. The CDR3 bases are TGTGCCAGCAGAGCACCGGGGACAGGGCCCTACGAGCAGTACTTC. It specifies CASRAPGTGPYEQYF.

This clone turned up a few times. The V gene is TRBV7-6, the J gene TRBJ2-7; tentatively, D is TRBD1 (7 bases). Germline V gene lookup returns CDR1 SGHVS and CDR2 FNYEAQ. The CDR3 extends over 15 amino acids. Trimming shortened V by 5 bases and J by 3 bases, and 17 bases separated the two germline ends. This CDR3 reads CASSPRGVGFYEQYF. The CDR3 DNA is TGTGCCAGCAGCCCCAGGGGGGTGGGTTTCTACGAGCAGTACTTC.

The chain uses TRBV27 and TRBJ2-7, with 7 bases identical to TRBD1. Per germline, CDR1 MNHEY and CDR2 SMNVEV (reference sequence). Trimming cost V 9 bases and J 6 bases; bases outside gene matches: 8. The CDR3 contains 12 residues. In nucleotides, the CDR3 is TGTGCCAGTTCGACAGGGAACCTCGAGCAGTACTTC. Protein product: CASSTGNLEQYF.

The J gene is TRBJ2-5, the V gene TRBV14; 10 bases match TRBD2. The CDR3 runs to 18 residues. The germline gives CDR1 SGHDN, CDR2 FVKESK. The V gene end was trimmed by 1 base and the J gene end by 0 bases; junction bases not matched to a gene: 8. The CDR3 sequence is CASSQVLAGLPYQETQYF. DNA for the CDR3: TGTGCCAGCAGCCAAGTACTAGCGGGACTTCCTTACCAAGAGACCCAGTACTTC.

The chain uses TRBV14 and TRBJ2-1; no definite D call. V was trimmed by 2 bases and J by 9 bases, leaving 11 bases between them. Germline lookup yields CDR1 SGHDN and CDR2 FVKESK. CDR3 size: 13 residues. The CDR3 DNA reads TGTGCCAGCAGCCAATTTGTAGCCGGTGAGCAGTTCTTC. It is translated as CASSQFVAGEQFF.

The chain recombines TRBV29-1 with TRBJ1-3; D uncertain. Germline V lookup: CDR1 SQVTM, CDR2 ANQGSEA. CDR3 length: 14 residues. V shed 8 bases and J shed 0 bases, with 14 bases lying between them. CDR3 DNA sequence: TGCAGCCTTAGGACGGCCGGCTCTGGAAACACCATATATTTT. It is translated as CSLRTAGSGNTIYF.

The rearrangement uses TRBV15 and TRBJ2-3; 13 nucleotides agree with TRBD2. The junction had 10 bases not matched to a gene; V was cut back by 0 bases and J by 4 bases. The CDR3 loop spans 19 amino acids. Germline values: CDR1 LNHNV, CDR2 YYDKDF (reference sequence). For the CDR3, the DNA is TGTGCCACCAGCAGAGACCCCGGACTAGCGGGAGCCCCCCCAGATACGCAGTATTTT. Protein sequence: CATSRDPGLAGAPPDTQYF.

This chain connects TRBV6-6 to TRBJ1-2; 12 bases are shared with TRBD1. Trimming at V came to 9 bases and at J to 8 bases, leaving 10 bases not matched to a gene. This CDR3 is built from 14 residues. Germline CDR1 is MNHNY and CDR2 is SVGAGI (reference sequence). Here the CDR3 reads CASEPGQGARGYTF. The CDR3 DNA is TGTGCCAGTGAACCGGGACAGGGGGCGCGGGGCTACACCTTC.

This clone was observed once. V is TRBV7-6 and J is TRBJ2-2, with 10 bases that match TRBD2. CDR3 length equals 17 residues. V shed 10 bases, J shed 6 bases, and the junction held 17 bases outside the gene matches. The germline V gene has CDR1 SGHVS and CDR2 FNYEAQ. The CDR3 region is CATLPGASGRAPGELFF. The CDR3 DNA sequence: TGTGCCACCCTCCCAGGGGCGAGCGGGAGGGCCCCCGGGGAGCTGTTTTTT.

This sequence joins TRBV18 and TRBJ2-5, with a weak D call TRBD2 (6 bases). V lost 3 bases and J 5 bases, leaving 13 bases between the germline ends. Germline lookup yields CDR1 KGHSH and CDR2 LQKENI. The CDR3 sequence is 14 residues long. The CDR3 loop reads CASSPPGRSETQYF. The CDR3 nucleotides read TGTGCCAGCTCACCCCCTGGGAGGTCGGAGACCCAGTACTTC.

This chain joins TRBV29-1 and TRBJ2-2; D possibly corresponds to TRBD2 (8 bases). Germline loops: CDR1 SQVTM, CDR2 ANQGSEA. The CDR3 is made up of 16 amino acids. The germline V and J ends were trimmed by 4 bases and 1 base, with 16 bases remaining between them. CDR3 coding DNA: TGCAGCGTTGCGGGAGGGGGACAGATGAACACCGGGGAGCTGTTTTTT. It yields the protein CSVAGGGQMNTGELFF.